The 21 T cell receptor beta chains reported below all come from one sample, sequenced in a study of glioma-infiltrating T cells after dendritic cell vaccination. TCRdb's copy holds only in-frame clones and misses some; the assay was immunoSEQ multiplex PCR. The sample records 80,000 to 95,000 clones, roughly 85% being singletons. Time point here: after dendritic cell vaccination, including at tumor progression/relapse. Specimen: blood, collected after dendritic cell vaccination. These receptors all stem from a human donor with glioblastoma.

This chain links TRBV2 with TRBJ2-7; 8 bases map to TRBD2. Germline CDR1 reads SNHLY; CDR2 reads FYNNEI. Germline trimming cut 8 bases from V and 3 bases from J; bases unmatched to any gene: 9. The CDR3 has 14 amino acids. The CDR3 DNA sequence: TGTGCCAGCTCAGCGGGGGTTATAAACTACGAGCAGTACTTC. Protein product: CASSAGVINYEQYF.

The chain has TRBV2 and TRBJ1-2; no definite D call. CDR1 SNHLY and CDR2 FYNNEI come from the germline V gene. V shed 2 bases and J shed 0 bases, with 13 bases lying between them. The CDR3 length is 16 residues. In nucleotides, the CDR3 is TGTGCCAGCAGTGAATCCGCGGAACCGGCTAACTATGGCTACACCTTC. Its translation: CASSESAEPANYGYTF.

This clone was observed once. The genes are TRBV7-6 and TRBJ2-7; 10 bases line up with TRBD1. V dropped 0 bases and J dropped 2; count of bases not matched to a gene: 4. The germline V gene has CDR1 SGHVS and CDR2 FNYEAQ. The CDR3 spans 16 residues. The DNA of the CDR3 is TGTGCCAGCAGCTTAGCGACAGGGGGCCCAACCTACGAGCAGTACTTC. This codes for CASSLATGGPTYEQYF.

J is TRBJ2-4 and V is TRBV6-5; 8 bases agree with TRBD2. From germline, CDR1 is MNHEY and CDR2 SVGAGI. Trimming removed 7 bases from V and 9 bases from J; junction bases left unmatched: 8. The CDR3 has 13 residues. In DNA form, the CDR3 reads TGTGCCAGCACCAATCCGGGGGGGGCCATTCAGTACTTC. It is translated as CASTNPGGAIQYF.

The sample holds a few counts of this clone. This rearrangement joins TRBV19 to TRBJ2-7; 10 bases line up with TRBD1. The V gene's germline CDR1 is LNHDA and CDR2 SQIVND (reference sequence). V lost 5 bases to trimming and J lost 3 bases; unmatched junction nucleotides: 4. The CDR3 totals 14 residues. CDR3 residues: CASSDRDRGYEQYF. CDR3 coding DNA: TGTGCCAGTAGTGACCGGGACAGGGGCTACGAGCAGTACTTC. Drawing the rest from reference TRBV19 and TRBJ2-7, the complete variable domain is DGGITQSPKYLFRKEGQNVTLSCEQNLNHDAMYWYRQDPGQGLRLIYYSQIVNDFQKGDIAEGYSVSREKKESFPLTVTSAQKNPTAFYLCASSDRDRGYEQYFGPGTRLTVT.

CDR3 in DNA: TGCGCCAGCAGCCTCGGCCCTGGCCAGCGGAGTTACACCGGGGAGCTGTTTTTT. Translating gives CASSLGPGQRSYTGELFF. This sequence joins TRBV4-1 and TRBJ2-2; perhaps TRBD2 as D (5 bases). V gave up 4 bases and J gave up 3 bases, with 21 bases separating them. This CDR3 contains 18 residues. The germline V gene has CDR1 MGHRA and CDR2 YSYEKL.

The chain carries TRBV10-3 and TRBJ2-1, with a weak D call TRBD1 (5 bases). CDR1 and CDR2 (germline): ENHRY, SYGVKD. Deletions cut 2 bases from V and 6 bases from J, with 11 bases between. The CDR3 contains 14 residues. The CDR3 protein is CAISEDSAVNEQFF. As DNA, the CDR3 is TGTGCCATCAGTGAGGACAGTGCGGTCAATGAGCAGTTCTTC.

The rearrangement uses TRBV6-5 and TRBJ2-5, with D possibly TRBD2 on 6 matching bases. The germline V and J ends were trimmed by 2 bases and 2 bases, with 12 bases remaining between them. CDR1 is MNHEY and CDR2 is SVGAGI in the germline V gene. The CDR3 has 15 amino acids. CDR3 in amino acids: CASSYHETRQETQYF. CDR3 nucleotides: TGTGCCAGCAGTTACCACGAGACTAGGCAAGAGACCCAGTACTTC.

The rearrangement links TRBV21-1 to TRBJ2-7; the D call TRBD2 from the table was never checked on the DNA. TRBV21-1 is recorded as a pseudogene. The CDR3 is 13 residues long. CDR3 protein: CASSKTSGDEQYF. The CDR3 nucleotides are TGTGCCAGCAGCAAGACTAGCGGGGACGAGCAGTACTTC.

The rearrangement joins TRBV6-5 to TRBJ1-5, with 7 bases that match TRBD1. The CDR3 spans 16 residues. The germline V gene has CDR1 MNHEY and CDR2 SVGAGI. The trim removed 4 bases at V and 4 bases at J, leaving 10 bases unmatched. The DNA of the CDR3 is TGTGCCAGCAGTTCCAGCCGACAGGGAGCAAATCAGCCCCAGCATTTT. Residues: CASSSSRQGANQPQHF.

The chain couples TRBV25-1 to TRBJ2-7; a possible D gene is TRBD2 (5 bases). Deletions cut 1 base from V and 3 bases from J, with 16 bases between. The CDR3 runs 16 residues. Germline assignment: CDR1 MGHDK and CDR2 SYGVNS. The CDR3 bases are TGTGCCAGCAGTGAATCCGGGAAGGGCCAAAGCTACGAGCAGTACTTC. It is translated as CASSESGKGQSYEQYF.

This chain links TRBV29-1 with TRBJ1-4; D may be TRBD1 (5 bases). The CDR3 is 12 amino acids. The V gene's germline CDR1 is SQVTM and CDR2 ANQGSEA. V was shortened by 4 bases and J by 4 bases, with 7 bases between the two germline ends. DNA of the CDR3: TGCAGCGTTGGCAGGGTTAATGAAAAACTGTTTTTT. It codes for CSVGRVNEKLFF.

The V call is TRBV5-1, the J call TRBJ1-5, with D possibly matching TRBD1 (6 bases). CDR1 is SGHRS and CDR2 is YFSETQ in the germline V gene. The CDR3 length is 15 residues. V lost 4 bases, J lost 2 bases, and 13 bases lay in between. The CDR3 coding sequence is TGCGCCAGCAGCCGCTCAGGGGTTGGCAATCAGCCCCAGCATTTT. Its protein is CASSRSGVGNQPQHF.

The chain links TRBV28 to TRBJ2-3; weak D call: TRBD2 (5 bases). Trimming removed 6 bases from V and 2 bases from J, with 12 bases in between. CDR3 length: 14 residues. The germline gives CDR1 MDHEN, CDR2 SYDVKM. The CDR3 bases are TGTGCCAGCAGGGGCGGGCTTGACACAGATACGCAGTATTTT. It translates to CASRGGLDTDTQYF.

The chain carries TRBV25-1 and TRBJ1-1; 7 nucleotides line up with TRBD1. The CDR3 runs 15 residues. With V trimmed by 2 bases and J by 2 bases, 5 bases remained unmatched. Germline CDR1 and CDR2: MGHDK and SYGVNS. For the CDR3, the DNA is TGTGCCAGCAGTGAAACCGGGACAGCTAACACTGAAGCTTTCTTT. Translated: CASSETGTANTEAFF.

V and J are TRBV4-3 and TRBJ2-7; the match to TRBD2 covers 8 bases. This CDR3 has 15 residues. V was clipped by 2 bases and J by 1 base; unmatched bases: 4. Germline V gene sequence: CDR1 LGHNA, CDR2 YSLEER. The CDR3: CASSQSGGGSYEQYF. The CDR3 DNA reads as TGCGCCAGCAGCCAATCAGGCGGGGGGTCCTACGAGCAGTACTTC.

The chain has TRBV15 and TRBJ1-1; D ambiguous. Germline lookup yields CDR1 LNHNV and CDR2 YYDKDF (reference sequence). This CDR3 comprises 16 residues. Trimming took 1 base from V and 3 from J, leaving 15 bases between them. The CDR3, as DNA: TGTGCCACCAGCAGAGTGGAGGGAAAGGGTGACACTGAAGCTTTCTTT. Translation gives CATSRVEGKGDTEAFF.

This chain connects TRBV7-2 to TRBJ1-6; 7 positions match TRBD1. This CDR3 region has 15 residues. V lost 5 bases, J lost 9 bases, and 10 bases stayed unmatched. Germline CDR1 and CDR2: SGHTA and FQGNSA. The DNA for the CDR3 is TGTGCCAGCAGCCCAAACCTAGGGGGCTCTTCACCCCTCCACTTT. This sequence encodes CASSPNLGGSSPLHF. The variable domain in full, with the rest retrieved from reference TRBV7-2 and TRBJ1-6, is GAGVSQSPSNKVTEKGKDVELRCDPISGHTALYWYRQSLGQGLEFLIYFQGNSAPDKSGLPSDRFSAERTGGSVSTLTIQRTQQEDSAVYLCASSPNLGGSSPLHFGNGTRLTVT.

V gene TRBV15 combines with J gene TRBJ1-3; D not certain. The CDR3 covers 18 residues. Germline-derived CDR1 and CDR2 are LNHNV and YYDKDF (reference sequence). Trimming removed 0 bases from V and 0 bases from J, with 15 bases in between. The CDR3 loop reads CATSRDIPTAASGNTIYF. The CDR3 DNA follows: TGTGCCACCAGCAGAGATATTCCGACTGCCGCCTCTGGAAACACCATATATTTT. The whole variable domain, remainder taken from reference TRBV15 and TRBJ1-3, is DAMVIQNPRYQVTQFGKPVTLSCSQTLNHNVMYWYQQKSSQAPKLLFHYYDKDFNNEADTPDNFQSRRPNTSFCFLDIRSPGLGDTAMYLCATSRDIPTAASGNTIYFGEGSWLTVV.

This clone showed up just a few times. V gene TRBV7-2 combines with J gene TRBJ2-3; tentatively, D is TRBD1 (5 bases). Germline values: CDR1 SGHTA, CDR2 FQGNSA. This CDR3 comprises 16 residues. The V gene lost 7 bases and the J gene lost 2 bases, with 19 bases spanning the gap. CDR3 sequence reads: CASNSGQGPPTDTQYF. Here the CDR3 DNA reads TGTGCCAGCAACTCCGGCCAGGGTCCTCCCACAGATACGCAGTATTTT.

V and J are TRBV6-1 and TRBJ2-1, with 9 bases fitting TRBD2. The CDR3 extends over 13 amino acids. Trimming cost V 7 bases and J 8 bases; bases outside gene matches: 6. The germline V gene encodes CDR1 MNHNS and CDR2 SASEGT. The CDR3 protein is CASIAGGPYEQFF. The CDR3 bases are TGTGCCAGCATTGCGGGAGGGCCATATGAGCAGTTCTTC.